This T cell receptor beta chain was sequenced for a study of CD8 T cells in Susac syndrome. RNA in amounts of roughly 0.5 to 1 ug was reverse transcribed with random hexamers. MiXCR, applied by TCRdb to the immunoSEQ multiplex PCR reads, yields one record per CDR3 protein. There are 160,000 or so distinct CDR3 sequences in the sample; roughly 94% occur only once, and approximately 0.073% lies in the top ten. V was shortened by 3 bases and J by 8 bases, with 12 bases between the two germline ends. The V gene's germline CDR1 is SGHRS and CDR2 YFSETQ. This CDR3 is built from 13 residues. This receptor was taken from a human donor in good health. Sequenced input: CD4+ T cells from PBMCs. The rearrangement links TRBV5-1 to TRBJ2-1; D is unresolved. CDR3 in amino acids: CASSYVGIDEQFF. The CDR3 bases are TGCGCCAGCAGCTATGTTGGTATAGATGAGCAGTTCTTC.